This TCR beta chain appears in the sequencing data of a study of blood T cell repertoires in COVID-19. Clones were sequenced by immunoSEQ multiplex PCR, and TCRdb holds only the in-frame ones, with some missing. Among under 300,000 clones, about nine tenths were seen once, and the ten largest hold 2.5% to 3%. About this clone: One end of the junction varies from germline; a read error may be responsible.

This sequence was found in a woman younger than 45 with active or convalescent COVID-19. The sequenced material came from peripheral blood.

CDR3 loop: CASSLGPGESEKLFF. The CDR3 DNA reads as TGTGCTAGCAGCTTAGGCCCAGGGGAGAGTGAAAAACTGTTTTTT. The V gene is TRBV7-7, the J gene TRBJ1-4, with a weak D call TRBD1 (6 bases). The CDR3 is made up of 15 amino acids. The germline V gene encodes CDR1 SSHAT and CDR2 FNYEAQ (reference sequence).